This T cell receptor (beta chain) was observed in a study of T cells after yellow fever vaccination. CDR3 size: 16 residues. TCRdb reanalysed the 5' RACE reads using MiXCR and keeps one entry per CDR3 protein. This table holds some 600,000 distinct CDR3 sequences, 17% found once. This clonotype originated in a man aged 18 to 29 who received the YFV17D yellow fever vaccine. Sequenced here: PBMCs, sampled less than 6 days after the first yellow fever vaccination. The rearrangement links TRBV21-1 to TRBJ2-3; the table's D call, TRBD1, was not checked against the DNA. TRBV21-1 is recorded as a pseudogene. The CDR3 region has the DNA TGTGCCAGCAGCCCGGGACAGGCTTTGGGCACAGATACGCAGTATTTT. Encoded protein: CASSPGQALGTDTQYF.